Listed below are T cell receptor beta chains from one sample, sequenced in a study of persistence of HIV-infected CD4 T cells. These receptors' targets are unknown. Here immunoSEQ multiplex PCR was the method, and the copy in TCRdb shows in-frame clones only, minus some. The sample holds more than 30,000 clones, 70% seen once. The sample in question was CD4+ T cells sorted from PBMCs after approximately 20-hour stimulation, obtained from a patient who received antiretroviral therapy. The receptors were sampled from an adult man with HIV who was CMV-seropositive. CDR3s include the opening cysteine and the closing phenylalanine or tryptophan. A D gene is named only where the DNA matches it firmly. Some rows have no size entry. The others give once, few or many, or a class for an expanded clone.

D gene: TRBD1; J gene: TRBJ1-4; V gene: TRBV28; clone size: .; CDR3 protein: CASRGQGSEKLFF; CDR3 DNA: TGTGCCAGCAGGGGACAGGGAAGTGAAAAACTGTTTTTT
D gene: .; J gene: TRBJ2-7; V gene: TRBV4-1; clone size: few; CDR3 protein: CASSQGPGLSYEQYF; CDR3 DNA: TGCGCCAGCAGCCAAGGACCAGGACTCTCCTACGAGCAGTACTTC
D gene: .; J gene: TRBJ1-2; V gene: TRBV14; clone size: .; CDR3 protein: CASSIGQSPGRYTF; CDR3 DNA: TGTGCCAGCAGCATTGGACAGTCTCCTGGTCGCTACACCTTC
D gene: .; J gene: TRBJ1-1; V gene: TRBV5-1; clone size: .; CDR3 protein: CASSLGTANTEAFF; CDR3 DNA: TGCGCCAGCAGCTTGGGGACAGCGAACACTGAAGCTTTCTTT
D gene: .; J gene: TRBJ1-1; V gene: TRBV3-1/TRBV3-2; clone size: few; CDR3 protein: CASSQVAGTTEAFF; CDR3 DNA: TGTGCCAGCAGCCAAGTGGCAGGAACCACTGAAGCTTTCTTT
D gene: TRBD1; J gene: TRBJ2-3; V gene: TRBV4-2; clone size: .; CDR3 protein: CASSQPDRATDTQYF; CDR3 DNA: TGTGCCAGCAGCCAACCCGACAGGGCTACAGATACGCAGTATTTT
D gene: .; J gene: TRBJ1-6; V gene: TRBV20-1; clone size: .; CDR3 protein: CSASKSGAGTTPLHF; CDR3 DNA: TGCAGTGCTAGTAAGAGTGGGGCCGGGACGACACCCCTCCACTTT
D gene: TRBD1; J gene: TRBJ1-1; V gene: TRBV2; clone size: few; CDR3 protein: CASSWGQLGTEAFF; CDR3 DNA: TGTGCCAGCAGTTGGGGACAGCTGGGCACTGAAGCTTTCTTT
D gene: TRBD1; J gene: TRBJ2-4; V gene: TRBV2; clone size: .; CDR3 protein: CASGTGLAKNIQYF; CDR3 DNA: TGTGCCAGCGGGACAGGGTTAGCCAAAAACATTCAGTACTTC
D gene: .; J gene: TRBJ1-1; V gene: TRBV4-1; clone size: .; CDR3 protein: CASSQDQQQLNTEAFF; CDR3 DNA: TGCGCCAGCAGCCAAGATCAACAACAGCTGAACACTGAAGCTTTCTTT
D gene: .; J gene: TRBJ1-1; V gene: TRBV6-5; clone size: few; CDR3 protein: CASTNGGSYTEAFF; CDR3 DNA: TGTGCCAGCACTAATGGGGGCAGTTACACTGAAGCTTTCTTT
D gene: .; J gene: TRBJ2-1; V gene: TRBV5-1; clone size: .; CDR3 protein: CASSPTRNEQFF; CDR3 DNA: TGCGCCAGCAGCCCAACAAGGAATGAGCAGTTCTTC
D gene: .; J gene: TRBJ2-3; V gene: TRBV7-9; clone size: few; CDR3 protein: CASSPQYTQYF; CDR3 DNA: TGTGCCAGCAGCCCTCAATATACGCAGTATTTT
D gene: TRBD1; J gene: TRBJ2-7; V gene: TRBV5-1; clone size: .; CDR3 protein: CASSAGTGPYEQYF; CDR3 DNA: TGCGCCAGCAGCGCCGGGACAGGGCCTTACGAGCAGTACTTC
D gene: .; J gene: TRBJ2-3; V gene: TRBV5-6; clone size: .; CDR3 protein: CASSLTDTQYF; CDR3 DNA: TGTGCCAGCAGCTTAACAGATACGCAGTATTTT
D gene: .; J gene: TRBJ1-1; V gene: TRBV6-5; clone size: .; CDR3 protein: CASTSERQNTEAFF; CDR3 DNA: TGTGCCAGCACCTCAGAAAGGCAGAACACTGAAGCTTTCTTT
D gene: .; J gene: TRBJ1-1; V gene: TRBV4-1; clone size: few; CDR3 protein: CASTMPRPPGIGVWDTEAFF; CDR3 DNA: TGCGCCAGCACTATGCCCAGACCCCCCGGGATTGGGGTTTGGGACACTGAAGCTTTCTTT
D gene: .; J gene: TRBJ1-5; V gene: TRBV19; clone size: few; CDR3 protein: CATADRRGNQPQHF; CDR3 DNA: TGTGCCACTGCTGACAGGCGGGGCAATCAGCCCCAGCATTTT
D gene: .; J gene: TRBJ2-1; V gene: TRBV5-1; clone size: few; CDR3 protein: CASSLGEGFYNEQFF; CDR3 DNA: TGCGCCAGCAGCTTAGGTGAGGGGTTTTACAATGAGCAGTTCTTC
D gene: TRBD1; J gene: TRBJ1-2; V gene: TRBV28; clone size: .; CDR3 protein: CAIGDSRYGYTF; CDR3 DNA: TGTGCCATCGGGGACAGTCGCTATGGCTACACCTTC
D gene: .; J gene: TRBJ1-2; V gene: TRBV28; clone size: few; CDR3 protein: CASSFNFYGYTF; CDR3 DNA: TGTGCCAGCAGTTTTAATTTCTATGGCTACACCTTC
D gene: .; J gene: TRBJ1-2; V gene: TRBV3-1/TRBV3-2; clone size: few; CDR3 protein: CASSQDHGGRGGYTF; CDR3 DNA: TGTGCCAGCAGCCAAGATCACGGGGGAAGGGGTGGCTACACCTTC
D gene: .; J gene: TRBJ2-1; V gene: TRBV5-1; clone size: .; CDR3 protein: CASSLYGTVRFF; CDR3 DNA: TGCGCCAGCAGCTTATACGGGACCGTCCGGTTCTTC
D gene: .; J gene: TRBJ1-2; V gene: TRBV9; clone size: .; CDR3 protein: CASSVEGGFGYTF; CDR3 DNA: TGTGCCAGCAGCGTAGAGGGAGGGTTTGGCTACACCTTC